Given below is one TCR beta chain in context. Trimming took off 4 bases at V and 8 bases at J, with 20 bases between the two ends. The CDR3 length is 15 residues. CDR1 and CDR2 (germline): SGHRS, YFSETQ. This sample is drawn from a study of OX40 agonist ivuxolimab in advanced cancers. Profiling relied on immunoSEQ multiplex PCR, and the TCRdb table lists in-frame clones only, not all of them. The table shows tens of thousands of clones, with roughly 89% occurring only once. The material was CD4+ or CD8+ T cells sorted from blood, obtained in a trial of the OX40 agonist ivuxolimab. This clonotype was obtained from an adult with an advanced solid tumor such as melanoma, head and neck, liver or kidney cancer. The rearrangement uses TRBV5-1 and TRBJ2-3; D not resolved. CDR3 amino acids: CASSLNPEVLGTQYF. CDR3 nucleotide sequence: TGCGCCAGCAGCCTTAACCCCGAGGTTTTAGGTACGCAGTATTTT.